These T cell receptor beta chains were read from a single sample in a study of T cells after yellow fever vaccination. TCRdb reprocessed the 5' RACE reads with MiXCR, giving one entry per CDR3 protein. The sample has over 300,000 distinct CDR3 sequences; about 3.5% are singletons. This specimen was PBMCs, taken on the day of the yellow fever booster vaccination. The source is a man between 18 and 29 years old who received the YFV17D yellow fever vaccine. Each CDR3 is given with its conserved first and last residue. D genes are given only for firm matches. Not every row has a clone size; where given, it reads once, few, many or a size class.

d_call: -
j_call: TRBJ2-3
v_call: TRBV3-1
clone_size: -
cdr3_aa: CASRHATDTQYF
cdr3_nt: TGTGCCAGCAGACACGCAACAGATACGCAGTATTTT

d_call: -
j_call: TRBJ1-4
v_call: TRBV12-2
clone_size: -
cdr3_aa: CASRFCSRAHEKLFF
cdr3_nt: TGTGCAAGTCGCTTTTGTTCCAGAGCTCATGAAAAACTGTTTTTT

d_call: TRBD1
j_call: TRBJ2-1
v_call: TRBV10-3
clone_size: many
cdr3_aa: CAISQGGQGYNEQFF
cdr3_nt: TGTGCCATCAGTCAAGGGGGACAGGGGTACAATGAGCAGTTCTTC

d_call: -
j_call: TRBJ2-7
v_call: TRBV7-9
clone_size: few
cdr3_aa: CASSMGRHYEQYF
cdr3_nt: TGTGCCAGCAGCATGGGACGGCACTACGAGCAGTACTTC

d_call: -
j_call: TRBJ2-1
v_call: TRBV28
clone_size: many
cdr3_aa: CASSFLSYNEQFF
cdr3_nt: TGTGCCAGCAGTTTTCTTAGTTACAATGAGCAGTTCTTC

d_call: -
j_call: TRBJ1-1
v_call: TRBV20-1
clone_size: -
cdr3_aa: CSARPGGWRNTEAFF
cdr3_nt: TGCAGTGCTAGACCCGGAGGGTGGCGAAACACTGAAGCTTTCTTT

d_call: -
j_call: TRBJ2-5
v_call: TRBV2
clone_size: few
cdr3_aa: CASMRSHQETQYF
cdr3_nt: TGTGCCAGCATGAGGAGCCATCAAGAGACCCAGTACTTC

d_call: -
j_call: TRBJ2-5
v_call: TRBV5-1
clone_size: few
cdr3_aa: CASSRRGSSYQETQYF
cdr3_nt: TGCGCCAGCAGCCGGCGCGGATCCAGTTACCAAGAGACCCAGTACTTC

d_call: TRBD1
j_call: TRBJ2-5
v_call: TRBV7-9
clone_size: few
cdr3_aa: CASRNRTGGFETQYF
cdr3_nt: TGTGCCAGCAGAAATCGGACAGGGGGGTTCGAGACCCAGTACTTC

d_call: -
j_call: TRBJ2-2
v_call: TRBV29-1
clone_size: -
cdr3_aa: CSVRGGTGELFF
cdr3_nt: TGCAGCGTTAGGGGGGGAACCGGGGAGCTGTTTTTT

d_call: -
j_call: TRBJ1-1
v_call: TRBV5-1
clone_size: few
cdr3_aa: CASSRGTAVDTEAFF
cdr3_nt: TGCGCCAGCAGCAGAGGAACGGCGGTTGACACTGAAGCTTTCTTT

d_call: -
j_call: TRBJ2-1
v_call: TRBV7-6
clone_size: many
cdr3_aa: CASSLAGAGAANEQFF
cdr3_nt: TGTGCCAGCAGCTTAGCCGGGGCGGGGGCCGCCAATGAGCAGTTCTTC

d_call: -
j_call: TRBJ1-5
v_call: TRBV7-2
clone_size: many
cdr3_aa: CASSFRRDQPQHF
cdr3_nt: TGTGCCAGCAGCTTCCGTAGAGATCAGCCCCAGCATTTT

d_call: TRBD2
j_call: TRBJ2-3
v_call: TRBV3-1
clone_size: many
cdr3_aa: CASSQDTSGGFTDTQYF
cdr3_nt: TGTGCCAGCAGCCAAGATACGAGCGGGGGTTTCACAGATACGCAGTATTTT

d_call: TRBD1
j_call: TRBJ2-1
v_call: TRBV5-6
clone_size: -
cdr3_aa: CASSFPEPGTGVNEQFF
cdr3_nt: TGTGCCAGCAGCTTTCCGGAACCCGGGACAGGGGTTAATGAGCAGTTCTTC

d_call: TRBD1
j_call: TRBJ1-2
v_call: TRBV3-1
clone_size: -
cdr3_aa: CASSYRDRGGNGYTF
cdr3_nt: TGTGCCAGCAGCTACCGGGACAGGGGAGGAAATGGCTACACCTTC

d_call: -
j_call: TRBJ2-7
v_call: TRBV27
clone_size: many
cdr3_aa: CASSSLGDEQYF
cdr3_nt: TGTGCCAGCAGCAGTCTTGGGGACGAGCAGTACTTC

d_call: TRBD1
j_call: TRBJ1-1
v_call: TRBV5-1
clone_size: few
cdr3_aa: CASSQDLDRANTEAFF
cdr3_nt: TGCGCCAGTTCCCAAGATCTGGACAGGGCAAACACTGAAGCTTTCTTT

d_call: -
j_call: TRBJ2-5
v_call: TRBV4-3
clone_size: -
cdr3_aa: CASSPIVSPQETQYF
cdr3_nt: TGCGCCAGCAGCCCTATAGTATCCCCCCAAGAGACCCAGTACTTC

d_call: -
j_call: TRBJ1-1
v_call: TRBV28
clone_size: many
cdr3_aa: CASSLARRLGDTEAFF
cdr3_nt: TGTGCCAGCAGTTTGGCCAGGAGGCTCGGGGACACTGAAGCTTTCTTT

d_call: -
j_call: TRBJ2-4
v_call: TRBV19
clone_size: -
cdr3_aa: CASSRRDFKNIQYF
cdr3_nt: TGTGCCAGTAGCCGCCGGGACTTCAAAAACATTCAGTACTTC

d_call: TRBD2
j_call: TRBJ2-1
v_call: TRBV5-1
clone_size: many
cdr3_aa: CASSLVGTSGGPWSSYNEQFF
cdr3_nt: TGCGCCAGCAGCTTGGTCGGCACTAGCGGGGGCCCCTGGAGCTCCTACAATGAGCAGTTCTTC

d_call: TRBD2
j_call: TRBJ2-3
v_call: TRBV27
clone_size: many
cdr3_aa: CASSRSSGGVSDTQYF
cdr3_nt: TGTGCCAGCAGCCGGAGTAGCGGGGGGGTTTCAGATACGCAGTATTTT

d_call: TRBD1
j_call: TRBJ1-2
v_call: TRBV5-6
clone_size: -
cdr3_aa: CASSTAGTGLLGYTF
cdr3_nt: TGTGCCAGCAGCACCGCCGGGACAGGCCTCTTGGGCTACACCTTC

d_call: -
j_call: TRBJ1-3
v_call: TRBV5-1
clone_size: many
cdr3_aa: CASSFSGNTIYF
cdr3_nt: TGCGCCAGCAGCTTCTCTGGAAACACCATATATTTT

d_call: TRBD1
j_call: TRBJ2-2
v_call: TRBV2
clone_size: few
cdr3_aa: CASSPQGVRNTGELFF
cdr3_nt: TGTGCCAGCAGTCCCCAGGGGGTTAGGAACACCGGGGAGCTGTTTTTT

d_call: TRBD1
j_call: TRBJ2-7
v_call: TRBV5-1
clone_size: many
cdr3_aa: CASREGGFYEQYF
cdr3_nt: TGCGCCAGCAGGGAAGGGGGCTTCTACGAGCAGTACTTC

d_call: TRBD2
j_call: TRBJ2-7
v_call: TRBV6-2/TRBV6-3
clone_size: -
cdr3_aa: CASSKPGGGFDEQYF
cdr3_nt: TGTGCCAGCAGTAAACCGGGGGGAGGTTTCGACGAGCAGTACTTC

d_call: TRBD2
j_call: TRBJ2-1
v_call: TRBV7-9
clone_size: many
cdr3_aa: CASTGGWRGGNEQFF
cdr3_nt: TGTGCCAGCACCGGAGGGTGGCGGGGGGGCAATGAGCAGTTCTTC

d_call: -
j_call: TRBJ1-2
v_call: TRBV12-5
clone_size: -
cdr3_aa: CASGLVLSQPGNYGYTF
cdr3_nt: TGTGCTAGTGGTTTGGTGCTGTCCCAACCCGGGAACTATGGCTACACCTTC

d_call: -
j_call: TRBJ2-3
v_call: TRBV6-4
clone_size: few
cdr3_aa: CASSESQGGLDTQYF
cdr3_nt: TGTGCCAGCAGTGAGTCACAGGGTGGTCTTGATACGCAGTATTTT

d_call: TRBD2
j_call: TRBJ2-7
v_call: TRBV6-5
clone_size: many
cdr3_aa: CASSYSRGAHEQYF
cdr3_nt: TGTGCCAGCAGTTACTCGCGGGGGGCCCACGAGCAGTACTTC

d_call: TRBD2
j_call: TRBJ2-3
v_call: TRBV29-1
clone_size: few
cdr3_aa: CSTSGGGGTDTQYF
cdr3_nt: TGCAGCACCAGTGGCGGGGGGGGCACAGATACGCAGTATTTT

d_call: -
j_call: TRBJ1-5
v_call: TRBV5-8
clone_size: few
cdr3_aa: CASSVGPGQGNQPQHF
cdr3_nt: TGTGCCAGCAGCGTAGGACCTGGGCAGGGGAATCAGCCCCAGCATTTT

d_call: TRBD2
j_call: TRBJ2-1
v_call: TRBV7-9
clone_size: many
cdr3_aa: CASSLALGGGAPSFYNEQFF
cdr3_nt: TGTGCCAGCAGCTTAGCGCTTGGCGGGGGGGCCCCCTCTTTCTACAATGAGCAGTTCTTC

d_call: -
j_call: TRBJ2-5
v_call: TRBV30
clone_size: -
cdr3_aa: CAWSVEGRRAETQYF
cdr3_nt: TGTGCCTGGAGTGTGGAGGGGAGACGGGCGGAGACCCAGTACTTC

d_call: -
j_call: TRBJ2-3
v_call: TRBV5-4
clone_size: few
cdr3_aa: CASSHVADTQYF
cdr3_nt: TGTGCCAGCAGCCACGTCGCAGATACGCAGTATTTT

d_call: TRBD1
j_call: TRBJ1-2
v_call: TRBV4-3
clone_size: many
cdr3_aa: CASSQEEVWRQGAHGYTF
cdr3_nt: TGCGCCAGCAGCCAAGAAGAGGTCTGGAGACAGGGGGCCCATGGCTACACCTTC

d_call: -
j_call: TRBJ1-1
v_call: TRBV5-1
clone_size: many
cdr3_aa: CASSPRQERNTEAFF
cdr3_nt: TGCGCCAGCAGCCCTAGACAGGAGAGGAACACTGAAGCTTTCTTT

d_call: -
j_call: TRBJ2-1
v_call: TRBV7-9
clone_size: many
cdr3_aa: CASTPLAGSIDNEQFF
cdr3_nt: TGTGCCAGCACCCCTCTTGCAGGGTCAATTGACAATGAGCAGTTCTTC

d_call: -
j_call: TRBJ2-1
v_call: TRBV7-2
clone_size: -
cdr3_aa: CASSLGTVEQFF
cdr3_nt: TGTGCCAGCAGCTTAGGAACCGTTGAGCAGTTCTTC

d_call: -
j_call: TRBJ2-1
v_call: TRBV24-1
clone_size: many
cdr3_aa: CARGGYECHEQFF
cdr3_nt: -

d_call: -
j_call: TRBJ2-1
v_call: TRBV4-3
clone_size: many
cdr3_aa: CASGGGYNEQFF
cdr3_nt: TGCGCCAGTGGAGGGGGCTACAATGAGCAGTTCTTC

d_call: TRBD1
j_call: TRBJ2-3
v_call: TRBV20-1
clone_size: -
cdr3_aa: CSASVGGVGSDTQYF
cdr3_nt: TGCAGTGCTAGCGTAGGGGGCGTCGGTTCAGATACGCAGTATTTT

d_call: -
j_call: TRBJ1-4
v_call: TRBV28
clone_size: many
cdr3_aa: CASSRDPEVATNEKLFF
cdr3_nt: TGTGCCAGCAGCCGGGACCCCGAAGTTGCAACTAATGAAAAACTGTTTTTT

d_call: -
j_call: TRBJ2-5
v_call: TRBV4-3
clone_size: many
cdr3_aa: CASSQDFGVRLETQYF
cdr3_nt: TGCGCCAGCAGCCAAGATTTTGGGGTGCGGCTTGAGACCCAGTACTTC

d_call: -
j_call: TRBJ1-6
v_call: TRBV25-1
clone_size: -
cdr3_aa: CASSEPGGIGGLSPLHF
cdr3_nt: TGTGCCAGCAGTGAACCCGGGGGTATCGGGGGACTTTCACCCCTCCACTTT

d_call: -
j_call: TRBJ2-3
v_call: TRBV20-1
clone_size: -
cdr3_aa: CSAEATGTDTQYF
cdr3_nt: TGCAGTGCCGAGGCTACTGGCACAGATACGCAGTATTTT

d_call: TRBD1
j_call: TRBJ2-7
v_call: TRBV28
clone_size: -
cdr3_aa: CASNTGGSYEQYF
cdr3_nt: TGTGCCAGTAATACAGGGGGCTCCTACGAGCAGTACTTC

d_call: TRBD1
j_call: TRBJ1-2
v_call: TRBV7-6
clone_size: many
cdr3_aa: CASSLAPRTGGYYGYTF
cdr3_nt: TGTGCCAGCAGCTTAGCTCCTAGGACAGGGGGTTACTATGGCTACACCTTC

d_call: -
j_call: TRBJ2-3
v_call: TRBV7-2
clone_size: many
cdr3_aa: CASTGYGGAATQYF
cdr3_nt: TGTGCCAGCACCGGTTACGGCGGGGCCGCAACGCAGTATTTT